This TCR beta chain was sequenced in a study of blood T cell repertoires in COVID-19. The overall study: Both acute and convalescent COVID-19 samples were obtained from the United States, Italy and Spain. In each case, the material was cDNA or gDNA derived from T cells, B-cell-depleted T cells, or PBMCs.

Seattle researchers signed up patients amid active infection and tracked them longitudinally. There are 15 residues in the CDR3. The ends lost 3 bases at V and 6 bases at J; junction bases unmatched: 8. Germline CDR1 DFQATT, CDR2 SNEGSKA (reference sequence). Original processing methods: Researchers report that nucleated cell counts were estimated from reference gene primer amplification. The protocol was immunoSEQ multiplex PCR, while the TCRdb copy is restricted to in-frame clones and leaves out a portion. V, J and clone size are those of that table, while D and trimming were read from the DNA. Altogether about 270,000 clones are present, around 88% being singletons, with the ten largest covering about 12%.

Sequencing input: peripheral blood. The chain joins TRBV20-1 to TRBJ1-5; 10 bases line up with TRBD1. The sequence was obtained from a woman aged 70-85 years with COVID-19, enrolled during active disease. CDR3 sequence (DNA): TGCAGTGCTAGTCTAGGACAGGGGGTAAGTCAGCCCCAGCATTTT. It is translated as CSASLGQGVSQPQHF.